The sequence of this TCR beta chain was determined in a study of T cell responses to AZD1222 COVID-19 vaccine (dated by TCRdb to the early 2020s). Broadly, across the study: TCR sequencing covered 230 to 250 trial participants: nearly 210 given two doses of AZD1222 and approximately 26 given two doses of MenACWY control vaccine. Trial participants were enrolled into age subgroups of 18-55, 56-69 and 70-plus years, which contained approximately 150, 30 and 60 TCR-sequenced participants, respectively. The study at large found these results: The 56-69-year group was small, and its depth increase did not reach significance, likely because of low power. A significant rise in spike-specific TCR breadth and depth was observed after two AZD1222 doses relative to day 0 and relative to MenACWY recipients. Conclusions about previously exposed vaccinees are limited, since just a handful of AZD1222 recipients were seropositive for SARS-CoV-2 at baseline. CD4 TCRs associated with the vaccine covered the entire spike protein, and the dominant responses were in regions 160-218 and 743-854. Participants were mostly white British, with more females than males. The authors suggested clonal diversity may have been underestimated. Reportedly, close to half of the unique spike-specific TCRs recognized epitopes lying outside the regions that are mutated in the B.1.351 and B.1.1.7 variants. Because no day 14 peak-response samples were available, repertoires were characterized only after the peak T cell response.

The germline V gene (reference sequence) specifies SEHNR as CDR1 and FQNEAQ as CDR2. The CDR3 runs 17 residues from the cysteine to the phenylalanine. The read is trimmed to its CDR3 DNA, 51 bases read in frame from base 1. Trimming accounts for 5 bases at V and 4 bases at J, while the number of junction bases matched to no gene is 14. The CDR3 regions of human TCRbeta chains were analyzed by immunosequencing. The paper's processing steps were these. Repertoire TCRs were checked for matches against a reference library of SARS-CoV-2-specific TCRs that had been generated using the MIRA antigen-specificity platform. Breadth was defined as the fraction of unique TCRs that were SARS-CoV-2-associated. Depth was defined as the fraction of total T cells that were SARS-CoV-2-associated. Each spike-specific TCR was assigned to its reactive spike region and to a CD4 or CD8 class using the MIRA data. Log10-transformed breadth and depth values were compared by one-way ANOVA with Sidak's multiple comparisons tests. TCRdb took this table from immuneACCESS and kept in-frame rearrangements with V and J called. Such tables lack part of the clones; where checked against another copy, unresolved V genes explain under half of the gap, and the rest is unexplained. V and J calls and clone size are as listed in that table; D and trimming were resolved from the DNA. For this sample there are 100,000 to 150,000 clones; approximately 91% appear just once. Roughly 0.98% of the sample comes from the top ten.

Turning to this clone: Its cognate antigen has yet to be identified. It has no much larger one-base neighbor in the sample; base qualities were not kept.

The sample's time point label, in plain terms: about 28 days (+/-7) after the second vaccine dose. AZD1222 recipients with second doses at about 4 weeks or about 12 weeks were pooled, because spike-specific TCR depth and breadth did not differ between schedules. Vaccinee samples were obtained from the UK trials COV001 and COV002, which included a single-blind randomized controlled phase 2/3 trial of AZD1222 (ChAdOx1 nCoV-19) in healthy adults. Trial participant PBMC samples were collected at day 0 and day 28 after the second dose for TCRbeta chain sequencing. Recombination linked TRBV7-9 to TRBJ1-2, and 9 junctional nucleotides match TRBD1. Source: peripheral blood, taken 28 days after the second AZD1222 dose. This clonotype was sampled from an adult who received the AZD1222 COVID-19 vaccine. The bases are TGTGCCAGCAGCCGCATGGGACAGGGCGTTGGACCCTATGGCTACACCTTC. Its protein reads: CASSRMGQGVGPYGYTF.